Sequencing of this T cell receptor beta chain was carried out in a study of blood T cell repertoires in COVID-19. At the level of the study: Acute and convalescent COVID-19 specimens originated in the United States, Italy and Spain.

This CDR3 region has 15 residues. Germline V gives CDR1 MNHEY, CDR2 SMNVEV (reference sequence). V was clipped by 6 bases and J by 5 bases, with 17 bases between them. Assay: immunoSEQ multiplex PCR; the TCRdb copy retains only in-frame clones and omits some. The sample has 200,000 or so clones, over 75% seen once. This TCR derives from a human donor with active or convalescent COVID-19. The donor label of this sample is uncertain. The rearrangement joins TRBV27 to TRBJ1-5; no firm D call. Input material: peripheral blood. CDR3: CASSPGTRADQPQHF. CDR3 nucleotides: TGTGCCAGCAGCCCGGGAACAAGGGCTGATCAGCCCCAGCATTTT.